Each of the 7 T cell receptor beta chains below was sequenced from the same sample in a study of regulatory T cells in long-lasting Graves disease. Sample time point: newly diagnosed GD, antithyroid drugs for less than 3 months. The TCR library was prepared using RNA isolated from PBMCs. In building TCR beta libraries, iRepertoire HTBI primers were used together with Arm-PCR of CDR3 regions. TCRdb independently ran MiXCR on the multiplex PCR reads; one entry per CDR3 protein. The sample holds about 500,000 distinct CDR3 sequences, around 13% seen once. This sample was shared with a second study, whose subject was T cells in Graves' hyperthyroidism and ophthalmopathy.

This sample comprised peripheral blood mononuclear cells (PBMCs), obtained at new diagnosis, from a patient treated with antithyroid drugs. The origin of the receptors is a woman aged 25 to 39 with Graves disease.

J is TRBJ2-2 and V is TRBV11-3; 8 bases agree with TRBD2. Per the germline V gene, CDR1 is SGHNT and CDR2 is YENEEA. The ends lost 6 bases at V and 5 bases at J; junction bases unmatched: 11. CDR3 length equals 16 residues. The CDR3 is CASRRSGRSKTGELFF. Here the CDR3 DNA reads TGTGCCAGCAGGCGGAGCGGGAGAAGTAAAACCGGGGAGCTGTTTTTT.

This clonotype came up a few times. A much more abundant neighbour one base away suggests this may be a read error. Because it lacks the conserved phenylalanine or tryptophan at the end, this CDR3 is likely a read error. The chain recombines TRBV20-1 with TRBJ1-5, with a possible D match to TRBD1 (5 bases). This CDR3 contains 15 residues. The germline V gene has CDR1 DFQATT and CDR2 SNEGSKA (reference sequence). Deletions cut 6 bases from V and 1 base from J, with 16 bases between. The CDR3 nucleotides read TGCAGTGCCGTGACCGGGACTAAAAGCAATCAGCCCCAGCATCTT. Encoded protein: CSAVTGTKSNQPQHL.

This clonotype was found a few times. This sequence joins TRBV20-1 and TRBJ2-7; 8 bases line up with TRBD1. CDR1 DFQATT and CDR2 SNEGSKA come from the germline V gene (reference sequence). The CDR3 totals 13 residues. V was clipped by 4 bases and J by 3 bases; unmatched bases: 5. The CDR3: CSATRQGRYEQYF. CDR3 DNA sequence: TGCAGTGCTACCAGACAGGGGCGCTACGAGCAGTACTTC.

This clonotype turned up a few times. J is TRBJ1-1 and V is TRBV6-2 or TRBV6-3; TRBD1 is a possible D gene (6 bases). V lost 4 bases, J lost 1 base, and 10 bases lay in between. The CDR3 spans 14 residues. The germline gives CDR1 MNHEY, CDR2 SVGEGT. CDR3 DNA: TGTGCCAGCAGTTCCACGACAGGGAACACTGAAGCTTTCTTT. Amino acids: CASSSTTGNTEAFF.

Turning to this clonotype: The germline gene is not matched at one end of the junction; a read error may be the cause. The CDR3 DNA is TGTGCCAGCAGTTTGAATGGGGGCTCCGACGAGCAGTACTTC. It codes for CASSLNGGSDEQYF. The V gene is TRBV28, the J gene TRBJ2-7, with a weak D call TRBD1 (6 bases). The CDR3 runs 14 residues. In germline, CDR1 is MDHEN, CDR2 SYDVKM.

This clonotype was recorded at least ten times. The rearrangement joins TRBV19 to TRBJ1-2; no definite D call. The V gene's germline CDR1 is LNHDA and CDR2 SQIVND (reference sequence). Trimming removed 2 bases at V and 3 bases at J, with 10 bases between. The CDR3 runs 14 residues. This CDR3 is CASSIPGFDYGYTF. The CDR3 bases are TGTGCCAGTAGTATACCAGGTTTCGACTATGGCTACACCTTC.

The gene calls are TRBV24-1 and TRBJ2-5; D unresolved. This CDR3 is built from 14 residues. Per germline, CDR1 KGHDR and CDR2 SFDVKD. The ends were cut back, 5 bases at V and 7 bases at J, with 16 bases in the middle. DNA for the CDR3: TGTGCCACCAGTGGTCCAAGGGTTCCTGCGACCCAGTACTTC. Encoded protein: CATSGPRVPATQYF.